The T cell receptor beta chain under discussion was sequenced for a study of tumor-infiltrating lymphocytes in primary liver carcinoma. Study details: These patients were men and women whose ages were 30 to 69 years. The tumors ranged from roughly 4.2 to 10 cm across and fell within stage T1-T3 N0M0. Study outcomes and limitations: Blood's top-250-clone fraction was significantly lower than that of tumors (p = 0.039).

The CDR3 is 12 amino acids. Germline V gene sequence: CDR1 SQVTM, CDR2 ANQGSEA. Deletions cut 5 bases from V and 7 bases from J, with 14 bases between. Germline DNA was also extracted, while the blood RNA originated from unsorted whole blood. The count of this clonotype is one. What it binds is not known. A much larger clone sits a single nucleotide away, making a read error possible. Researchers generated TCR beta cDNA from 500 ng of total RNA, relying on a constant-region primer. Construction of TCR beta libraries relied on three successive nested multiplex PCR rounds employing slightly modified ARM-PCR. A C-beta reverse primer and TRBV1-TRBV30 forward primers served in each of the first two PCR rounds, at 9 to 10 cycles apiece. TCRdb re-called the multiplex PCR reads with MiXCR, one entry per CDR3 protein. The table records about 330,000 distinct CDR3 sequences, 65% of them present only once.

This sequence was found in a man in his forties with primary liver carcinoma and hepatitis B virus infection. Sequenced input: peripheral blood. The V gene is TRBV29-1, the J gene TRBJ1-2, with a possible D match to TRBD1 (6 bases). DNA for the CDR3: TGCAGCGTTAGGGGGAGTGGGGGTGGCTACACCTTC. Its protein is CSVRGSGGGYTF. The whole variable domain, filled in from reference TRBV29-1 and TRBJ1-2, reads SAVISQKPSRDICQRGTSLTIQCQVDSQVTMMFWYRQQPGQSLTLIATANQGSEATYESGFVIDKFPISRPNLTFSTLTVSNMSPEDSSIYLCSVRGSGGGYTFGSGTRLTVV.